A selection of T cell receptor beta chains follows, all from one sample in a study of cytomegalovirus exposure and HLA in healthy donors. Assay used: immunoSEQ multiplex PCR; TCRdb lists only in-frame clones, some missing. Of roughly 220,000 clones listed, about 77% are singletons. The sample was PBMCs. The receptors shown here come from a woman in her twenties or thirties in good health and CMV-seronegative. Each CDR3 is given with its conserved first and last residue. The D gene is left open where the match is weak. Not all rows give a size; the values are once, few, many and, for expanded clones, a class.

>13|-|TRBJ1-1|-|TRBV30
TGTGCCTGGAGTCGAGGCAGGGATGGTGAAGCTTTCTTT
CAWSRGRDGEAFF
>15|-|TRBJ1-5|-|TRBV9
TGTGCCAGCAGCACCGGGGGTGGGGGGAGTCAGCCCCAGCATTTT
CASSTGGGGSQPQHF
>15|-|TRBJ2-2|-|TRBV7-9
TGTTCCAGCACTCCTCCCGGGCTAGCGCGCGGGGAGCTGTTTTTT
CSSTPPGLARGELFF
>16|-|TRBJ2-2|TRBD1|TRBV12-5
TGTGCTAGTGGTTTAGCCGGGACAGGGAACGCCGGGGAGCTGTTTTTT
CASGLAGTGNAGELFF
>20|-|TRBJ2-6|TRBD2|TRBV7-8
TGTGCCAGCAGCTACCGTCTGGGGGAGGGACCGATCTCTGGGGCCAACGTCCTGACTTTC
CASSYRLGEGPISGANVLTF
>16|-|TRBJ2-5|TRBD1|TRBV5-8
TGTGCCAGCAGCTTGGGGACAGGGCTCAGCCAAGAGACCCAGTACTTC
CASSLGTGLSQETQYF
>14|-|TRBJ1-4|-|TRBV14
TGTGCCAGCAGCACGGCCGGGGTGGCTGAAAAACTGTTTTTT
CASSTAGVAEKLFF
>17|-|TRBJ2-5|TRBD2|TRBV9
TGTGCCAGCAGCGTAAGTGGGACTAGCGGGGGTAGAGAGACCCAGTACTTC
CASSVSGTSGGRETQYF
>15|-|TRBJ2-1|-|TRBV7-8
TGTGCCAGCAGCTTAGGTTGGAGCTCCTACAATGAGCAGTTCTTC
CASSLGWSSYNEQFF
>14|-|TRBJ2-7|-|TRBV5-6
TGTGCCAGCAGCTTCAGGCCCTCTTCCTACGAGCAGTACTTC
CASSFRPSSYEQYF
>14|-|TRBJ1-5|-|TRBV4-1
TGCGCCAGCAGCCAAGGGGGGCAGGGTCAGCCCCAGCATTTT
CASSQGGQGQPQHF
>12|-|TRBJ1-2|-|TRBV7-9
TGTGCCAGCAGGGGGGGGAACTATGGCTACACCTTC
CASRGGNYGYTF
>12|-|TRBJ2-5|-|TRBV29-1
TGCAGCGCCGACTCCCTGGGAGAGGCCCAGTACTTC
CSADSLGEAQYF
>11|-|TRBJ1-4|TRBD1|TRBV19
TGTGCCAGTGGACAGGGTGAAAAACTGTTTTTT
CASGQGEKLFF
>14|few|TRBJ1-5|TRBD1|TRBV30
TGTGCCTGGGGACAGGGTACGGGCAATCAGCCCCAGCATTTT
CAWGQGTGNQPQHF
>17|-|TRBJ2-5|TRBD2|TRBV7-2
TGTGCCAGCAGCGAGTCCTCTCTCGCGGGAGCCCGGGAGACCCAGTACTTC
CASSESSLAGARETQYF
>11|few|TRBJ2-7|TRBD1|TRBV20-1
TGCAGTGCGCTACAGGGGAACGAGCAGTACTTC
CSALQGNEQYF